This T cell receptor beta chain was profiled in a study of blood T cell repertoires in COVID-19. About the research overall: Sites in the United States, Italy and Spain provided acute and convalescent COVID-19 samples. Sample material is recorded as cDNA or gDNA derived from T cells, B-cell-depleted T cells, or PBMCs.

The authors' processing: Counts of nucleated cells, estimated from reference gene primer amplification, were obtained. Sequencing was performed with immunoSEQ multiplex PCR; in TCRdb, only in-frame clones are kept and a portion is missing. V, J and clone size reflect that table, while D and trimming were determined from the DNA. In the table there are about 290,000 clones, around nine tenths of which are singletons. This CDR3 comprises 16 residues. V was clipped by 1 base and J by 4 bases; unmatched bases: 8. Germline V CDR1 and CDR2: LGHDT, YNNKEL (reference sequence). The source is a woman in her twenties or thirties with COVID-19, enrolled during active disease. The chain joins TRBV3-1 (or the pseudogene TRBV3-2) to TRBJ1-2; 8 nucleotides line up with TRBD1. What was sequenced was peripheral blood. CDR3 bases: TGTGCCAGCAGCCAAGGAAGATGGACAGGGAGCTATGGCTACACCTTC. Residues: CASSQGRWTGSYGYTF.